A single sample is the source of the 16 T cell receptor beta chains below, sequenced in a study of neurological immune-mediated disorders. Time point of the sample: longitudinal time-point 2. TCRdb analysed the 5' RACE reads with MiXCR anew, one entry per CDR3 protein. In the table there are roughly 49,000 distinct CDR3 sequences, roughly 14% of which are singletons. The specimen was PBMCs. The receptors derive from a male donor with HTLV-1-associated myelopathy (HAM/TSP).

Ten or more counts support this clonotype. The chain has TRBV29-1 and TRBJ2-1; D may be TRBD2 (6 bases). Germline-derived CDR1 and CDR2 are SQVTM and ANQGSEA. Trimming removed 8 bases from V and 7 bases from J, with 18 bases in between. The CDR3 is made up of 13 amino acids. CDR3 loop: CSNRAPGRNEQFF. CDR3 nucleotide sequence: TGCAGCAACCGGGCTCCGGGGAGGAATGAGCAGTTCTTC.

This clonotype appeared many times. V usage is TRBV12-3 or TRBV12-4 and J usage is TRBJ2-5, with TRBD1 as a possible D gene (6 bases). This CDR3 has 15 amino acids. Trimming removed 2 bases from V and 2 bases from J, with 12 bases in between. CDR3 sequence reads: CASSLMQGKQETQYF. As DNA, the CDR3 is TGTGCCAGCAGTTTAATGCAGGGGAAACAAGAGACCCAGTACTTC.

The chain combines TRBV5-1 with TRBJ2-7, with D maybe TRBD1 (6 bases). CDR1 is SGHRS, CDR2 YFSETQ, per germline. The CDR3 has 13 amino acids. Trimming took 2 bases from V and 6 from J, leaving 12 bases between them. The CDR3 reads CASSFMDSSEQYF. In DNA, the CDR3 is TGCGCCAGCAGCTTTATGGACAGCTCCGAGCAGTACTTC.

In nucleotides, the CDR3 is TGTGCCAGCTCCCTCCAGAGGGAGGCTCACTATGGCTACACCTTC. It specifies CASSLQREAHYGYTF. The chain is built from TRBV18 and TRBJ1-2; no clear D gene. V lost 6 bases and J lost 3, with 17 bases in between. Germline V lookup: CDR1 KGHSH, CDR2 LQKENI. This CDR3 region has 15 residues.

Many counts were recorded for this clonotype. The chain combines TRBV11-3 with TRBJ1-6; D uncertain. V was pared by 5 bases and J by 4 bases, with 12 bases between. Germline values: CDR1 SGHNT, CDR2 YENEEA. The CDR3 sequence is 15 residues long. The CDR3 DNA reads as TGTGCCAGCAGCGGAATGGGGTCGTATAATTCACCCCTCCACTTT. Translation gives CASSGMGSYNSPLHF.

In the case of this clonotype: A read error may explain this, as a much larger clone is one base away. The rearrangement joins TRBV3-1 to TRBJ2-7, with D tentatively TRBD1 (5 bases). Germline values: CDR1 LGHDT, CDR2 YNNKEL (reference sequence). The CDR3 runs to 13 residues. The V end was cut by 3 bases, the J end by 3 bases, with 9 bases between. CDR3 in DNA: TGTGCCAGCAGCCAGGGGCTTCTCTACGAGCAGTACTTC. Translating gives CASSQGLLYEQYF.

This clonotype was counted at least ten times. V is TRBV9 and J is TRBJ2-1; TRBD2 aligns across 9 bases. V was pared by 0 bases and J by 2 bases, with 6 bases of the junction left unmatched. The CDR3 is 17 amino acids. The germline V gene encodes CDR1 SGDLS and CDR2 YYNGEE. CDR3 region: CASSVDGRGGPYNEQFF. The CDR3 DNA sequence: TGTGCCAGCAGCGTAGACGGGCGGGGGGGCCCCTACAATGAGCAGTTCTTC.

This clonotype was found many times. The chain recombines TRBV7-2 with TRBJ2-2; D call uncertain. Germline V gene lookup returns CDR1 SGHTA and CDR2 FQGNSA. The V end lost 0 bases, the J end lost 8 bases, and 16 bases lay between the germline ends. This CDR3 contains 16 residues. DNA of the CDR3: TGTGCCAGCAGCTTAGCGGGCCAGGCCCGGGCGGGGGAGCTGTTTTTT. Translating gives CASSLAGQARAGELFF.

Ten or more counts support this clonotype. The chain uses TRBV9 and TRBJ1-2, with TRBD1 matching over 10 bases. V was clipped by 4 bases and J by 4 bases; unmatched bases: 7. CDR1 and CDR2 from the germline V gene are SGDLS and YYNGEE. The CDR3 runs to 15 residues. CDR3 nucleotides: TGTGCCAGCAGCACTCGGACAGGGGGGTCCTATGGCTACACCTTC. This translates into CASSTRTGGSYGYTF.

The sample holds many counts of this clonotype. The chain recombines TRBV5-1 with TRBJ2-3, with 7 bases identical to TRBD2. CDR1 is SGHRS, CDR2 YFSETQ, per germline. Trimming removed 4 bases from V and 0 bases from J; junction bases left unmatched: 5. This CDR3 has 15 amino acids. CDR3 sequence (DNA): TGCGCCAGCAGCGTATCGGGGGGTAGCACAGATACGCAGTATTTT. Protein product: CASSVSGGSTDTQYF.

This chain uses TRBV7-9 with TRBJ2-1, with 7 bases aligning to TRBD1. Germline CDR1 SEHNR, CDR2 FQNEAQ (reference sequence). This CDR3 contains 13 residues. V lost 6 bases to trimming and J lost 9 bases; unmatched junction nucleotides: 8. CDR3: CASRPDRVVEQFF. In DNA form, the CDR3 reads TGTGCCAGCAGACCTGACAGGGTGGTTGAGCAGTTCTTC. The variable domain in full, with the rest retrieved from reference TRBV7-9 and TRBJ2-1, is DTGVSQNPRHKITKRGQNVTFRCDPISEHNRLYWYRQTLGQGPEFLTYFQNEAQLEKSRLLSDRFSAERPKGSFSTLEIQRTEQGDSAMYLCASRPDRVVEQFFGPGTRLTVL.

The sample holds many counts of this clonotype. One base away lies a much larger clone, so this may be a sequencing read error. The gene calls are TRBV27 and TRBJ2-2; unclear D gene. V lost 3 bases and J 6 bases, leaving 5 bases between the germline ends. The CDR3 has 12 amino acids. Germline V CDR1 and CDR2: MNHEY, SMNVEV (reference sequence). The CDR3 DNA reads TGTGCCAGCAGTTTTTACGCCGGGGAGCTGTTTTTT. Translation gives CASSFYAGELFF.

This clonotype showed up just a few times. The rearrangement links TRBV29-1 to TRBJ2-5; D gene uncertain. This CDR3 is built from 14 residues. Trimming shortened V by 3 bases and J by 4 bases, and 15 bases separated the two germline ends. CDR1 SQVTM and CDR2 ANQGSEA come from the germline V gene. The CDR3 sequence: CSVEDPGNVETQYF. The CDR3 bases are TGCAGCGTTGAGGATCCAGGAAATGTAGAGACCCAGTACTTC. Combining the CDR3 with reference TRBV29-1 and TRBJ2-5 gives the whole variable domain SAVISQKPSRDICQRGTSLTIQCQVDSQVTMMFWYRQQPGQSLTLIATANQGSEATYESGFVIDKFPISRPNLTFSTLTVSNMSPEDSSIYLCSVEDPGNVETQYFGPGTRLLVL.

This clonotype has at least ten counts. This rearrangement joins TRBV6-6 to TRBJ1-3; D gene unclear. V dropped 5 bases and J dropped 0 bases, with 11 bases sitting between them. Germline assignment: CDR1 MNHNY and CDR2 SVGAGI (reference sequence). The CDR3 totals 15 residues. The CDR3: CASSPDGTSGNTIYF. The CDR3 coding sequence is TGTGCCAGCAGTCCAGACGGTACCTCTGGAAACACCATATATTTT.

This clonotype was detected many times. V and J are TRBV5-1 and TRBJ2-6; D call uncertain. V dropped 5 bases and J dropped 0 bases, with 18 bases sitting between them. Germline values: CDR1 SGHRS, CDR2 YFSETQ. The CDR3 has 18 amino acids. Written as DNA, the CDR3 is TGCGCCAGCAGAATTGGGTCCAAGTACTTCTCTGGGGCCAACGTCCTGACTTTC. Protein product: CASRIGSKYFSGANVLTF.

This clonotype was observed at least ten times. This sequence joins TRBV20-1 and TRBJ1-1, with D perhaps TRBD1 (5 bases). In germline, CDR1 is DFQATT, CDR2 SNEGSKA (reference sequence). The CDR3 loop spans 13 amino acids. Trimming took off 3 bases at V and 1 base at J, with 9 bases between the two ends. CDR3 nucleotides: TGCAGTGCTAGCGCCACAGGGAACACTGAAGCTTTCTTT. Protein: CSASATGNTEAFF.